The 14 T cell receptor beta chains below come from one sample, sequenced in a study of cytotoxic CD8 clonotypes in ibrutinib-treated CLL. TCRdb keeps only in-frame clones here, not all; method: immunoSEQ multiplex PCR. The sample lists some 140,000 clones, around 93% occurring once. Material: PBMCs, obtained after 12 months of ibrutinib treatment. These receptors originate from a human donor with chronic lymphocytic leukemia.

The CDR3 is CSVEDHEAGEKLFF. The CDR3 nucleotides are TGCAGCGTTGAAGATCACGAGGCCGGTGAAAAACTGTTTTTT. This chain connects TRBV29-1 to TRBJ1-4; D not certain. Germline V CDR1 and CDR2: SQVTM, ANQGSEA. The length of the CDR3 is 14 residues. V was trimmed by 0 bases and J by 7 bases, leaving 12 bases between them.

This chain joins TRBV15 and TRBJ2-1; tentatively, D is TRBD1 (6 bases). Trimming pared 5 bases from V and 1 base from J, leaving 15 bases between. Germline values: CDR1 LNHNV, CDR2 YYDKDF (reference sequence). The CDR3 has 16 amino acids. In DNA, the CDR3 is TGTGCCACCAGCCCTAACAGGGAAAGGTCCTACAATGAGCAGTTCTTC. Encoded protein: CATSPNRERSYNEQFF.

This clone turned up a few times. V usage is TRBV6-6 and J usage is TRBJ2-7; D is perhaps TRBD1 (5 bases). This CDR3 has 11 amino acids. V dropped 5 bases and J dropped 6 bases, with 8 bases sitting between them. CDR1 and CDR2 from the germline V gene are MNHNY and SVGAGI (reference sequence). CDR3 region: CASSQGLEQYF. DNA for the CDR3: TGTGCCAGCAGTCAGGGTCTCGAGCAGTACTTC.

CDR3 loop: CAWKPAGAYNEQFF. CDR3 in DNA: TGTGCCTGGAAGCCAGCGGGAGCCTACAATGAGCAGTTCTTC. The chain couples TRBV30 to TRBJ2-1; 8 nucleotides align to TRBD2. The CDR3 runs to 14 residues. V lost 4 bases, J lost 2 bases, and 4 bases stayed unmatched. Germline V gives CDR1 GTSNPN, CDR2 SVGIG (reference sequence).

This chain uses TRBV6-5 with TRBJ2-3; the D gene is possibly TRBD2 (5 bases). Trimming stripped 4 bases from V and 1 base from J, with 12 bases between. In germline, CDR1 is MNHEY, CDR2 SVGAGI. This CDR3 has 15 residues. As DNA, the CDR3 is TGTGCCAGCAGTTTTGAGGGAAGCCGCACAGATACGCAGTATTTT. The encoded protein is CASSFEGSRTDTQYF.

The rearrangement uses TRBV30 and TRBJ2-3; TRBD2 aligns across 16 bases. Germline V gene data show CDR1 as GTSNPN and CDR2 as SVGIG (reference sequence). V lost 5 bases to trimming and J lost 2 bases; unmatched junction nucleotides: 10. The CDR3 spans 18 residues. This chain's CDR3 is CAWGRGLAGGPNTDTQYF. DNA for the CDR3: TGTGCCTGGGGGAGGGGACTAGCGGGAGGGCCGAACACAGATACGCAGTATTTT.

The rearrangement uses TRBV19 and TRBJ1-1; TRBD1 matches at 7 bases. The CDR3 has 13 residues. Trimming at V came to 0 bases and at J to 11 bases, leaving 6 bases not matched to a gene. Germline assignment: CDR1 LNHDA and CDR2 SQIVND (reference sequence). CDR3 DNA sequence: TGTGCCAGTAGTATAGATCAGGACAGGTACGCTTTCTTT. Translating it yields CASSIDQDRYAFF. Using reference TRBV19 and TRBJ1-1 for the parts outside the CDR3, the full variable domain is DGGITQSPKYLFRKEGQNVTLSCEQNLNHDAMYWYRQDPGQGLRLIYYSQIVNDFQKGDIAEGYSVSREKKESFPLTVTSAQKNPTAFYLCASSIDQDRYAFFGQGTRLTVV.

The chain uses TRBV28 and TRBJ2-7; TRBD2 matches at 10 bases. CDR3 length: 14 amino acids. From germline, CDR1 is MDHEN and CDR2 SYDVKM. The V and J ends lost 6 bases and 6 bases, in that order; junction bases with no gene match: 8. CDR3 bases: TGTGCCAGCAGCAGCCTAGCGGGAGTTTCCGAGCAGTACTTC. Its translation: CASSSLAGVSEQYF.

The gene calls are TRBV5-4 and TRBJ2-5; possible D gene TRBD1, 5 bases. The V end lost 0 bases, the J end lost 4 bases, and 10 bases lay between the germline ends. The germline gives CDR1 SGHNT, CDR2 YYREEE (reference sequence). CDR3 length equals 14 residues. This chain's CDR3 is CASSLEGLRETQYF. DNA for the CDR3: TGTGCCAGCAGCTTGGAGGGGCTGCGAGAGACCCAGTACTTC.

As DNA, the CDR3 is TGTGCCAGCAGTTTATCAGCCGGGGAGACCCAGTACTTC. It translates to CASSLSAGETQYF. The V call is TRBV27, the J call TRBJ2-5; D is ambiguous. This CDR3 spans 13 amino acids. Germline lookup yields CDR1 MNHEY and CDR2 SMNVEV (reference sequence). Trimming stripped 0 bases from V and 5 bases from J, with 7 bases between.

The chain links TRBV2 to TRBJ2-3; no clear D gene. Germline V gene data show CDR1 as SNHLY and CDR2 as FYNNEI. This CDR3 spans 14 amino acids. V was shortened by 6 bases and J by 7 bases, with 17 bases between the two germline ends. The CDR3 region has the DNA TGTGCCAGCAGCGAGGAAGAAACAAGGAATACGCAGTATTTT. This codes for CASSEEETRNTQYF.

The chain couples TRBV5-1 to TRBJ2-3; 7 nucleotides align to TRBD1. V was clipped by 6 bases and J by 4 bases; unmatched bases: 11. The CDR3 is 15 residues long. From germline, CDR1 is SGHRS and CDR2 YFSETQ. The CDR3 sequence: CASTEQGSGSDTQYF. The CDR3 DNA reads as TGCGCCAGCACCGAACAGGGGTCGGGCTCAGATACGCAGTATTTT.

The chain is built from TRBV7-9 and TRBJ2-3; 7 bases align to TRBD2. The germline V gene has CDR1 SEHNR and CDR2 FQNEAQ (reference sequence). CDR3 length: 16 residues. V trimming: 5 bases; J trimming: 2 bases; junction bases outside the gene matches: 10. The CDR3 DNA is TGTGCCAGCAGCCCCAATAGAGCGGGATACACAGATACGCAGTATTTT. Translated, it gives CASSPNRAGYTDTQYF.

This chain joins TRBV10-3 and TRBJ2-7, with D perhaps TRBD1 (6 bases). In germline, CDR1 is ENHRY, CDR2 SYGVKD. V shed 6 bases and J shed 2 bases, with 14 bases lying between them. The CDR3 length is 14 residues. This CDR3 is CAIRPQGNTYEQYF. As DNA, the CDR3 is TGTGCCATCAGACCACAGGGAAACACCTACGAGCAGTACTTC.